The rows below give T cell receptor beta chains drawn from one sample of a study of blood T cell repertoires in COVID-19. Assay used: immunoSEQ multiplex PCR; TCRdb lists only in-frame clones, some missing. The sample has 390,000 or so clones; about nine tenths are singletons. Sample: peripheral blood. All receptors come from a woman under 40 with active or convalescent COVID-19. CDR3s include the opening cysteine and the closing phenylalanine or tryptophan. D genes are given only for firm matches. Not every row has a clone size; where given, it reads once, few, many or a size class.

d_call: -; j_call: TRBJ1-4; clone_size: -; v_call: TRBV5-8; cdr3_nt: TGTGCCAGCAGCTTCGGGACAACTAATGAAAAACTGTTTTTT; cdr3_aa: CASSFGTTNEKLFF
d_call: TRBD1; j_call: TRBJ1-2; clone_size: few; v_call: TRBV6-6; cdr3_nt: TGTGCCAGCAGCGTTAAACCGACAGGGAGGAATGGCTACACCTTC; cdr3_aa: CASSVKPTGRNGYTF
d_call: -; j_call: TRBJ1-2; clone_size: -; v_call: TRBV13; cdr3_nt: TGTGCCAGCAGTACCGCCGGCGGGGGCTACACCTTC; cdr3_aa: CASSTAGGGYTF
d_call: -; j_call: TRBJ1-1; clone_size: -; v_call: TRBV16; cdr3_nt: TGTGCCAGCAGCCTCGTTAACACTGAAGCTTTCTTT; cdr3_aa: CASSLVNTEAFF
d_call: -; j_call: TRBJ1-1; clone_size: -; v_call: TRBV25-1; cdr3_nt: TGTGCCAGCAGTGCGTCGGACAAGAACACTGAAGCTTTCTTT; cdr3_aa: CASSASDKNTEAFF
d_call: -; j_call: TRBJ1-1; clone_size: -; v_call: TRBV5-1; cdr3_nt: TGCGCCAGCAGCCCGAATCCGGCAGTTGCGGGGGAGGACACTGAAGCTTTCTTT; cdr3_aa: CASSPNPAVAGEDTEAFF
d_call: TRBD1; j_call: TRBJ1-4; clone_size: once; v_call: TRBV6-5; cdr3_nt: TGTGCCAGCAGTTACGACAGGGAGTCGTCCGAAAAACTGTTTTTT; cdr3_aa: CASSYDRESSEKLFF
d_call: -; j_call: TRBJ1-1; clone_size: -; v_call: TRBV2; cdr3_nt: TGTGCCAGCAGTAATGACAGGAACACTGAAGCTTTCTTT; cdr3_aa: CASSNDRNTEAFF
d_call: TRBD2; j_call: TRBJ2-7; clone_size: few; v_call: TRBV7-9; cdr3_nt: TGTGCCAGCAGCTTATTTAGCGGGGGGGCCAAAGAGCAGTACTTC; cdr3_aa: CASSLFSGGAKEQYF
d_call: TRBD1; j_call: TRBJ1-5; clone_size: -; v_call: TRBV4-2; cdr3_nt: TGTGCCAGCAGCCAAGAGGAGGGACAGCGAGATCAGCCCCAGCATTTT; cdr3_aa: CASSQEEGQRDQPQHF
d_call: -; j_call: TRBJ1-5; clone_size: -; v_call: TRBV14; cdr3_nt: TGTGCCAGCAGCCAAGAAGACAGAAATCAGCCCCAGCATTTT; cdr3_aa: CASSQEDRNQPQHF
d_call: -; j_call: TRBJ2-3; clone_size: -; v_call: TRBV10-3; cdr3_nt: TGTGCCATCAGTGAGTCATCCCCCGAAGTAGCGTCTAGCACAGATACGCAGTATTTT; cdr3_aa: CAISESSPEVASSTDTQYF
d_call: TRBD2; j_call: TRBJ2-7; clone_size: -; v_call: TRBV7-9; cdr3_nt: TGTGCCAGCAGTGCCGGGACTAGCGGAGATTACGAGCAGTACTTC; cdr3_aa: CASSAGTSGDYEQYF
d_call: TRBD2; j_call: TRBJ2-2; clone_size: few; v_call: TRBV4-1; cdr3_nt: TGCGCCAGCAGCAAACCCGGGACTAGGGGTACCGGGGAGCTGTTTTTT; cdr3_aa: CASSKPGTRGTGELFF
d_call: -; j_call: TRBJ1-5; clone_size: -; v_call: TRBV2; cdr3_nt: TGTGCCAGCAGTGCCAGCCCGTTCGGAGAGGACAATCAGCCCCAGCATTTT; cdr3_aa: CASSASPFGEDNQPQHF
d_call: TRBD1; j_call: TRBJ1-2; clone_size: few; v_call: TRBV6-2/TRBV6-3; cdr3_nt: TGTGCCAGCAGTCCACCGGGACAGACTTATGGCTACACCTTC; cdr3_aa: CASSPPGQTYGYTF
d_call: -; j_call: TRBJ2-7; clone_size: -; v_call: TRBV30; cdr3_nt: TGTGCCTGGACGGCGGGGCCGATTTCCTACGAGCAGTACTTC; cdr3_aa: CAWTAGPISYEQYF
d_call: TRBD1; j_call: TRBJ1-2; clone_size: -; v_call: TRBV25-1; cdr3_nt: TGTGCCAGCAGTGACCCTGGACAGGGGAGTTATGGCTACACCTTC; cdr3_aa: CASSDPGQGSYGYTF
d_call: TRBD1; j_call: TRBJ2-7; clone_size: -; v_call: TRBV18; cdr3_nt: TGTGCCAGCTCACGCCCCCCGGGACAGGGGATGGACGAGCAGTACTTC; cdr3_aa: CASSRPPGQGMDEQYF
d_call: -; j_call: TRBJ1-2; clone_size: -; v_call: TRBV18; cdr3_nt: TGTGCCAGCTCACCCGCATCCCGGACAGACTATGGCTACACCTTC; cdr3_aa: CASSPASRTDYGYTF
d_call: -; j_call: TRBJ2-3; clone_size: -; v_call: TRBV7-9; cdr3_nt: TGTGCCAGCAGCTTAGAGCAAGGCACAGATACGCAGTATTTT; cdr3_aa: CASSLEQGTDTQYF
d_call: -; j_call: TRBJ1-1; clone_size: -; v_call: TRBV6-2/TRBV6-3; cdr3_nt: TGTGCCAGCAGCCTCTCCGGGTCTGGTGCTGAAGCTTTCTTT; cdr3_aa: CASSLSGSGAEAFF
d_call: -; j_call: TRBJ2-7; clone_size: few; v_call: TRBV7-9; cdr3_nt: TGTGCCAGCTCCGCGGACGGGGCCTACGAGCAGTACTTC; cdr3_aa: CASSADGAYEQYF